The 31 T cell receptor beta chains below were found in one sample sequenced in a study of blood T cell repertoires in COVID-19 (TCRdb year 2020). The library was built by means of the immunoSEQ multiplex PCR assay. Entries here come from immuneACCESS through TCRdb and include only in-frame sequences with V and J called. Some clones fail to appear in such tables; in the studies checked, an unresolved V gene covers under half of the shortfall, and the cause of the remainder is unknown. This sample comprises 95,000 to 150,000 clones, about 86% of them detected only once. Almost 0.9% of the sample belongs to the ten largest clones. The sample comprised peripheral blood. These receptors were obtained from a woman between 45 and 65 years old with active or convalescent COVID-19.

This clone occurred a few times. This chain connects TRBV7-8 to TRBJ2-5; D may be TRBD2 (5 bases). The CDR3 runs 14 residues. V was clipped by 1 base and J by 5 bases, with 11 bases between them. Germline CDR1 is SGHVS and CDR2 is FQNEAQ. The CDR3 DNA reads TGTGCCAGCAGCTTAGGCGCTAGCTTGGAGACCCAGTACTTC. Translation gives CASSLGASLETQYF. Looking up the rest from reference TRBV7-8 and TRBJ2-5 gives the full variable domain: GAGVSQSPRYKVAKRGQDVALRCDPISGHVSLFWYQQALGQGPEFLTYFQNEAQLDKSGLPSDRFFAERPEGSVSTLKIQRTQQEDSAVYLCASSLGASLETQYFGPGTRLLVL.

This clone was seen a few times. V gene TRBV11-1 combines with J gene TRBJ2-2; D gene unclear. V gave up 3 bases and J gave up 6 bases, with 14 bases separating them. Germline CDR1 is SGHAT and CDR2 is FQDESV (reference sequence). This CDR3 has 15 residues. CDR3 residues: CASSFRTARSGELFF. In DNA form, the CDR3 reads TGTGCCAGCAGCTTCCGCACCGCGCGCTCCGGGGAGCTGTTTTTT.

The chain employs TRBV28 and TRBJ1-2; D call uncertain. The CDR3 covers 12 residues. V lost 7 bases to trimming and J lost 4 bases, with 10 bases between them. Germline V gene lookup returns CDR1 MDHEN and CDR2 SYDVKM. Here the CDR3 reads CASNIGPYGYTF. CDR3 DNA: TGTGCCAGCAACATTGGCCCCTATGGCTACACCTTC.

The V gene is TRBV28, the J gene TRBJ1-5; 8 bases are shared with TRBD1. Looked up from germline, CDR1 is MDHEN and CDR2 is SYDVKM. The CDR3 sequence is 16 residues long. The ends lost 6 bases at V and 7 bases at J; junction bases unmatched: 14. The CDR3 loop is CASREIRGLVGQPQHF. The CDR3 nucleotides are TGTGCCAGCAGAGAGATCAGGGGGCTGGTGGGGCAGCCCCAGCATTTT.

This clone showed up just a few times. The chain joins TRBV25-1 to TRBJ1-1, with TRBD1 matching over 10 bases. Germline-derived CDR1 and CDR2 are MGHDK and SYGVNS. Unmatched junction bases numbered 15, after V lost 4 bases and J lost 4 bases. This CDR3 region has 18 residues. The CDR3 bases are TGTGCCAGCAGTGCCACACGGACAGGGGGGCAGATGAGCACTGAAGCTTTCTTT. Translation gives CASSATRTGGQMSTEAFF.

This chain uses TRBV4-3 with TRBJ2-2, with unresolved D. This CDR3 contains 14 residues. The germline gives CDR1 LGHNA, CDR2 YSLEER. Trimming stripped 1 base from V and 3 bases from J, with 6 bases between. The CDR3 region has the DNA TGCGCCAGCAGCCAAGTTGTCGACACCGGGGAGCTGTTTTTT. This encodes CASSQVVDTGELFF.

This chain joins TRBV12-3 or TRBV12-4 and TRBJ1-1; D may be TRBD1 (5 bases). This CDR3 spans 13 amino acids. V was trimmed by 3 bases and J by 1 base, leaving 6 bases between them. CDR3 in amino acids: CASSFGGNTEAFF. In nucleotides, the CDR3 is TGTGCCAGCAGTTTCGGGGGGAACACTGAAGCTTTCTTT.

This chain connects TRBV15 to TRBJ1-4; D is uncertain. Trimming took 1 base from V and 2 from J, leaving 5 bases between them. The CDR3 loop spans 14 amino acids. CDR1 and CDR2 from the germline V gene are LNHNV and YYDKDF (reference sequence). The CDR3 sequence: CATSRAATNEKLFF. The DNA for the CDR3 is TGTGCCACCAGCAGAGCCGCGACTAATGAAAAACTGTTTTTT.

The chain combines TRBV18 with TRBJ2-1, with a tentative D call TRBD2 (6 bases). Germline loops: CDR1 KGHSH, CDR2 LQKENI. The CDR3 loop spans 16 amino acids. V was clipped by 0 bases and J by 4 bases, with 13 bases between them. CDR3 DNA sequence: TGTGCCAGCTCACCACCGTCTCGACTAGGGTACAATGAGCAGTTCTTC. Translated: CASSPPSRLGYNEQFF.

The CDR3 region is CASSPPGAKNIQYF. Here the CDR3 DNA reads TGTGCCAGCTCACCCCCCGGAGCCAAAAACATTCAGTACTTC. The chain carries TRBV18 and TRBJ2-4; D not resolved. Trimming took off 3 bases at V and 0 bases at J, with 6 bases between the two ends. Germline assignment: CDR1 KGHSH and CDR2 LQKENI. The CDR3 is 14 residues long.

The chain is built from TRBV27 and TRBJ2-7; TRBD2 agrees at 16 bases. Germline V gene sequence: CDR1 MNHEY, CDR2 SMNVEV (reference sequence). The CDR3 is 17 residues long. The V and J ends lost 5 bases and 3 bases, in that order; junction bases with no gene match: 7. CDR3 DNA sequence: TGTGCCAGCAGTCCGGGACTAGCGGGAGGGGGGTACTACGAGCAGTACTTC. Protein: CASSPGLAGGGYYEQYF.

The rearrangement uses TRBV27 and TRBJ2-3, with 7 bases matching TRBD2. The length of the CDR3 is 13 residues. Per germline, CDR1 MNHEY and CDR2 SMNVEV (reference sequence). After removal of 8 bases from V and 5 bases from J, the junction contained 7 bases not matched to a gene. The CDR3 DNA reads TGTGCCAGCCGGGCGGGAGTGCAAGATACGCAGTATTTT. Protein sequence: CASRAGVQDTQYF.

This clone was observed a handful of times. The chain has TRBV5-6 and TRBJ1-2; the match to TRBD1 covers 8 bases. The junction had 1 base not matched to a gene; V was cut back by 3 bases and J by 0 bases. The length of the CDR3 is 14 residues. Germline lookup yields CDR1 SGHDT and CDR2 YYEEEE. The CDR3 loop reads CASSWGQANYGYTF. The CDR3 bases are TGTGCCAGCAGCTGGGGACAGGCTAACTATGGCTACACCTTC.

This clone showed up just once. This chain links TRBV3-1 (or the pseudogene TRBV3-2) with TRBJ1-5, with D hard to call. The V gene's germline CDR1 is LGHDT and CDR2 YNNKEL (reference sequence). With 4 bases removed from V and 1 base from J, the gap between germline ends came to 11 bases. The CDR3 consists of 15 residues. CDR3 nucleotide sequence: TGTGCCAGCAGCCGCCCAGTAAGAAGCAATCAGCCCCAGCATTTT. Its protein product is CASSRPVRSNQPQHF.

This sequence joins TRBV30 and TRBJ2-5; weak D call: TRBD1 (6 bases). The germline V gene encodes CDR1 GTSNPN and CDR2 SVGIG (reference sequence). CDR3 length: 15 amino acids. V was trimmed by 3 bases and J by 4 bases, leaving 18 bases between them. The chain's CDR3 is CAWSLVQGFGETQYF. CDR3 sequence (DNA): TGTGCCTGGAGCTTGGTGCAGGGGTTTGGAGAGACCCAGTACTTC.

The chain combines TRBV19 with TRBJ2-1; D is perhaps TRBD1 (5 bases). The length of the CDR3 is 15 residues. With 8 bases removed from V and 10 bases from J, the gap between germline ends came to 24 bases. CDR1 LNHDA and CDR2 SQIVND come from the germline V gene (reference sequence). The chain's CDR3 is CASAPSQGPRSEQFF. CDR3 coding DNA: TGTGCCAGTGCCCCGTCGCAGGGCCCCCGGTCGGAGCAGTTCTTC.

J is TRBJ2-1 and V is TRBV7-2; the match to TRBD2 covers 13 bases. Per germline, CDR1 SGHTA and CDR2 FQGNSA. V was pared by 8 bases and J by 7 bases, with 8 bases of the junction left unmatched. This CDR3 contains 15 residues. CDR3 amino acids: CASQGLAGVVNEQFF. In nucleotides, the CDR3 is TGTGCCAGCCAAGGACTAGCGGGAGTAGTTAATGAGCAGTTCTTC.

This sequence joins TRBV7-2 and TRBJ2-4; D remains unclear. The length of the CDR3 is 12 residues. V was pared by 3 bases and J by 12 bases, with 12 bases between. CDR1 and CDR2 from the germline V gene are SGHTA and FQGNSA. In nucleotides, the CDR3 is TGTGCCAGCAGCTTGCGCCCGAAAAATCAGTACTTC. This translates into CASSLRPKNQYF.

As for this clone: Other DNA sequences from this sample encode an identical CDR3 as well. The V call is TRBV5-1, the J call TRBJ2-3; 9 nucleotides match TRBD2. This CDR3 region has 15 residues. V trimming: 4 bases; J trimming: 0 bases; junction bases outside the gene matches: 3. Germline V lookup: CDR1 SGHRS, CDR2 YFSETQ. In nucleotides, the CDR3 is TGCGCCAGCAGCCTAGCGGGAACTAGCACAGATACGCAGTATTTT. Translating it yields CASSLAGTSTDTQYF. The whole variable domain, filled in from reference TRBV5-1 and TRBJ2-3, reads KAGVTQTPRYLIKTRGQQVTLSCSPISGHRSVSWYQQTPGQGLQFLFEYFSETQRNKGNFPGRFSGRQFSNSRSEMNVSTLELGDSALYLCASSLAGTSTDTQYFGPGTRLTVL.

The V call is TRBV6-5, the J call TRBJ1-1; D possibly corresponds to TRBD1 (5 bases). Germline V CDR1 and CDR2: MNHEY, SVGAGI. Deletions cut 8 bases from V and 4 bases from J, with 20 bases between. The CDR3 has 15 amino acids. The CDR3: CASRWEGRAGTEAFF. CDR3 DNA sequence: TGTGCCAGCCGTTGGGAGGGCAGGGCGGGCACTGAAGCTTTCTTT.

CDR3 DNA sequence: TGTGCCAGCAGCGTAGGACAGGGCATTAATAGAGGCTACACCTTC. Protein product: CASSVGQGINRGYTF. This rearrangement joins TRBV9 to TRBJ1-2; 7 bases are a match to TRBD1. The trim removed 0 bases at V and 8 bases at J, leaving 10 bases unmatched. Germline V gene data show CDR1 as SGDLS and CDR2 as YYNGEE. The CDR3 has 15 amino acids.

The chain recombines TRBV27 with TRBJ2-1; possibly TRBD1 for D (7 bases). This CDR3 is built from 15 residues. Germline values: CDR1 MNHEY, CDR2 SMNVEV (reference sequence). The V gene lost 5 bases and the J gene lost 2 bases, with 13 bases spanning the gap. CDR3 in amino acids: CASSRTGEAYNEQFF. The CDR3 nucleotides read TGTGCCAGCAGTAGAACAGGGGAGGCCTACAATGAGCAGTTCTTC.

This chain joins TRBV5-1 and TRBJ1-3; D ambiguous. V dropped 4 bases and J dropped 1 base, with 12 bases sitting between them. Germline V CDR1 and CDR2: SGHRS, YFSETQ. The CDR3 totals 15 residues. The CDR3 sequence is CASSPEDTSGNTIYF. In nucleotides, the CDR3 is TGCGCCAGCAGCCCCGAGGATACGTCTGGAAACACCATATATTTT.

The rearrangement uses TRBV6-5 and TRBJ2-3, with 9 positions matching TRBD2. J was trimmed by 6 bases and V by 6 bases; bases with no gene match: 10. The germline V gene has CDR1 MNHEY and CDR2 SVGAGI. The CDR3 has 15 amino acids. The CDR3 loop is CASSQGLATSDTQYF. DNA of the CDR3: TGTGCCAGCAGCCAAGGACTAGCGACTTCGGATACGCAGTATTTT.

The V and J genes are TRBV3-1 (or the pseudogene TRBV3-2) and TRBJ2-5, with TRBD2 identical over 7 bases. The CDR3 length is 16 residues. CDR1 and CDR2 (germline): LGHDT, YNNKEL (reference sequence). Trimming removed 4 bases from V and 9 bases from J; junction bases left unmatched: 17. The CDR3 here is CASSPSWGRGQGAQYF. Written as DNA, the CDR3 is TGTGCCAGCAGCCCCAGTTGGGGGAGGGGCCAAGGGGCCCAGTACTTC.

The chain is built from TRBV3-1 (or the pseudogene TRBV3-2) and TRBJ1-6; 7 positions agree with TRBD1. Germline values: CDR1 LGHDT, CDR2 YNNKEL (reference sequence). This CDR3 contains 15 residues. Losses at the gene ends were 1 base for V and 6 bases for J; bases not matched to a gene: 3. The CDR3 region has the DNA TGTGCCAGCAGCCAAGGGACAGGCCTTAATTCACCCCTCCACTTT. This codes for CASSQGTGLNSPLHF.

This sequence joins TRBV30 and TRBJ2-3; the match to TRBD1 covers 7 bases. The CDR3 totals 13 residues. V lost 2 bases to trimming and J lost 4 bases; unmatched junction nucleotides: 3. Germline V gene lookup returns CDR1 GTSNPN and CDR2 SVGIG (reference sequence). The CDR3 region has the DNA TGTGCCTGGAGTATCCAGGGGGCAGATACGCAGTATTTT. This translates into CAWSIQGADTQYF.

The CDR3 loop reads CASNFARLAEHNEQFF. CDR3 DNA: TGTGCCAGCAACTTTGCGCGGCTAGCGGAGCACAATGAGCAGTTCTTC. The chain joins TRBV28 to TRBJ2-1, with 7 bases identical to TRBD2. Germline V gives CDR1 MDHEN, CDR2 SYDVKM. The CDR3 is 16 amino acids. Trimming cost V 7 bases and J 5 bases; bases outside gene matches: 14.

In nucleotides, the CDR3 is TGTGCCAGCAGCTTAGTCAGCACCGGGGAGCTGTTTTTT. Its translation: CASSLVSTGELFF. V gene TRBV5-5 combines with J gene TRBJ2-2; D uncertain. CDR3 length: 13 amino acids. Germline V gives CDR1 SGHKS, CDR2 YYEKEE (reference sequence). V lost 2 bases and J lost 4, with 6 bases in between.

The chain carries TRBV11-2 and TRBJ2-3, with 7 bases lining up with TRBD2. V shed 5 bases and J 3 bases; nucleotides not matched to a gene: 11. CDR1 SGHAT and CDR2 FQNNGV come from the germline V gene. The CDR3 is 16 residues long. This CDR3 reads CASSRLGGSPTDTQYF. Here the CDR3 DNA reads TGTGCCAGCAGCCGACTAGGCGGGAGTCCGACAGATACGCAGTATTTT.

This clone has a handful of counts. The J gene is TRBJ2-1, the V gene TRBV15; possibly TRBD1 for D (6 bases). The CDR3 has 14 amino acids. Germline V gene sequence: CDR1 LNHNV, CDR2 YYDKDF (reference sequence). V shed 6 bases and J shed 5 bases, with 14 bases lying between them. CDR3 amino acids: CATRRWTEDNEQFF. In nucleotides, the CDR3 is TGTGCCACCAGAAGGTGGACAGAAGACAATGAGCAGTTCTTC.